The rows below give T cell receptor beta chains drawn from one sample of a study of identical twins. MiXCR, applied by TCRdb to the 5' RACE reads, yields one record per CDR3 protein. Of about 150,000 distinct CDR3 sequences listed, around 3.5% are singletons. The material sequenced was memory T cells sorted from blood. The receptor set was obtained from a man between 18 and 35 years old in good health. The CDR3 runs from the conserved cysteine through the conserved F or W. The order of the fields is CDR3 protein, V gene, clone size, J gene. The size entry is marked missing in some rows and otherwise reads once, few, many or a size class.

CDR3: CASSQDLTSGGNNEQFF
V: TRBV4-2
size: many
J: TRBJ2-1

CDR3: CATRVGGGNTEAFF
V: TRBV28
size: many
J: TRBJ1-1

CDR3: CASSVGQGYGYTF
V: TRBV12-3/TRBV12-4
size: many
J: TRBJ1-2

CDR3: CASSASGTSLRSGANVLTF
V: TRBV11-2
size: many
J: TRBJ2-6

CDR3: CASRLQGGTGELFF
V: TRBV6-1
size: many
J: TRBJ2-2

CDR3: CASSHYPERRTGELFF
V: TRBV11-1
size: many
J: TRBJ2-2

CDR3: CSVGQANYGYTF
V: TRBV29-1
size: many
J: TRBJ1-2

CDR3: CASSLTGDEQYF
V: TRBV7-8
size: many
J: TRBJ2-7

CDR3: CASSTDVGQDNSPLHF
V: TRBV5-1
size: many
J: TRBJ1-6

CDR3: CASSLSASGRGNEQFF
V: TRBV3-1
size: many
J: TRBJ2-1

CDR3: CATSKGTDTQYF
V: TRBV15
size: many
J: TRBJ2-3

CDR3: CASRDRLPGANVLTF
V: TRBV19
size: few
J: TRBJ2-6

CDR3: CASSAWSLSGTDTQYF
V: TRBV5-1
size: many
J: TRBJ2-3

CDR3: CASSTGTGGGKAGELFF
V: TRBV12-3/TRBV12-4
size: many
J: TRBJ2-2

CDR3: CASSFDRAAKNIQYF
V: TRBV12-3/TRBV12-4
size: many
J: TRBJ2-4

CDR3: CSVERGSGYTF
V: TRBV29-1
size: many
J: TRBJ1-2

CDR3: CASSFRVSTDTQYF
V: TRBV27
size: few
J: TRBJ2-3

CDR3: CASGPSAPQHF
V: TRBV19
size: many
J: TRBJ1-5

CDR3: CASSKEWGGPGTEAFF
V: TRBV21-1
size: many
J: TRBJ1-1

CDR3: CAITLQQDVNTEAFF
V: TRBV10-3
size: .
J: TRBJ1-1

CDR3: CAWTLQGNEKLFF
V: TRBV30
size: many
J: TRBJ1-4

CDR3: CASSQLVAGNEQFF
V: TRBV4-2
size: many
J: TRBJ2-1

CDR3: CAWRPTSGSSYNEQFF
V: TRBV30
size: few
J: TRBJ2-1

CDR3: CASSQDLDPGGSPLHF
V: TRBV4-2
size: many
J: TRBJ1-6

CDR3: CASSQLLQLSHNSPLHF
V: TRBV4-1
size: many
J: TRBJ1-6

CDR3: CASRGARDTGELFF
V: TRBV5-1
size: many
J: TRBJ2-2

CDR3: CASTPPGQDAYEQYF
V: TRBV28
size: .
J: TRBJ2-7

CDR3: CASNPGDLNQPQHF
V: TRBV9
size: many
J: TRBJ1-5

CDR3: CASSLSGVTEAFF
V: TRBV28
size: many
J: TRBJ1-1